The 28 T cell receptor beta chains given below trace back to one sample, sequenced in a study of T-cell reconstitution after alpha-beta-depleted transplantation in children. Library preparation (for TCRbeta) was performed with unique molecular identifiers. TCRdb recomputed calls from the PCR reads with MiXCR, one row per CDR3 protein. This sample has some 400,000 distinct CDR3 sequences, with roughly 22% found just once. This specimen consisted of PBMCs from the stem cell graft donor, obtained from the stem cell graft. These receptors originate from a human donor who donated a stem cell graft to a child with acute myeloid leukemia.

The chain links TRBV4-1 to TRBJ2-7; no reliable D call. Looked up from germline, CDR1 is MGHRA and CDR2 is YSYEKL. V gave up 0 bases and J gave up 7 bases, with 13 bases separating them. CDR3 length: 14 residues. The CDR3: CASSQDVTSGEQYF. DNA of the CDR3: TGCGCCAGCAGCCAAGATGTTACGTCTGGAGAGCAGTACTTC.

This clonotype was seen a few times. This rearrangement joins TRBV5-1 to TRBJ2-7, with D unclear. Germline V gene sequence: CDR1 SGHRS, CDR2 YFSETQ. The V end lost 2 bases, the J end lost 6 bases, and 12 bases lay between the germline ends. The CDR3 covers 13 residues. The CDR3 region has the DNA TGCGCCAGCAGCTTCGCTGAGGATTTCGAGCAGTACTTC. Its translation: CASSFAEDFEQYF.

This rearrangement joins TRBV12-3 or TRBV12-4 to TRBJ2-1; TRBD1 agrees at 9 bases. Unmatched junction bases numbered 6, after V lost 6 bases and J lost 0 bases. This CDR3 comprises 16 residues. This CDR3 is CASSKDRGNSYNEQFF. DNA of the CDR3: TGTGCCAGCAGCAAGGACAGGGGAAACTCCTACAATGAGCAGTTCTTC.

The V call is TRBV12-3 or TRBV12-4, the J call TRBJ1-2; no clear D gene. The CDR3 is 13 residues long. The V end lost 3 bases, the J end lost 7 bases, and 12 bases lay between the germline ends. This CDR3 reads CASSFDPGRGYTF. The CDR3 region has the DNA TGTGCCAGCAGTTTCGACCCCGGACGTGGCTACACCTTC.

This sequence joins TRBV12-3 or TRBV12-4 and TRBJ1-5; D is unclear. The CDR3 totals 16 residues. The V end was cut by 5 bases, the J end by 1 base, with 15 bases between. The CDR3 DNA sequence: TGTGCCAGCAGTCCTAGACCCTTCGGAAGCAATCAGCCCCAGCATTTT. Translating gives CASSPRPFGSNQPQHF.

The gene calls are TRBV24-1 and TRBJ1-4; D unclear. Trimming cost V 0 bases and J 0 bases, with 7 bases left between them. The germline gives CDR1 KGHDR, CDR2 SFDVKD. This CDR3 has 16 amino acids. In DNA, the CDR3 is TGTGCCACCAGTGATTTGGGTAGAGCAACTAATGAAAAACTGTTTTTT. It yields the protein CATSDLGRATNEKLFF.

This clonotype was observed a few times. The CDR3 sequence: CASSLPANTEAFF. DNA of the CDR3: TGCGCCAGCAGCTTGCCGGCGAACACTGAAGCTTTCTTT. This chain uses TRBV5-1 with TRBJ1-1; D gene ambiguous. Germline CDR1 SGHRS, CDR2 YFSETQ. V was clipped by 1 base and J by 1 base, with 5 bases between them. This CDR3 comprises 13 residues.

The chain joins TRBV24-1 to TRBJ2-3; weak D call: TRBD1 (5 bases). Trimming stripped 2 bases from V and 0 bases from J, with 14 bases between. The CDR3 is 17 residues long. Per germline, CDR1 KGHDR and CDR2 SFDVKD. For the CDR3, the DNA is TGTGCCACCAGTGATTGGGCGGACACCCTTAGCACAGATACGCAGTATTTT. Translation: CATSDWADTLSTDTQYF.

In its sample, this clonotype was seen many times. The V call is TRBV15, the J call TRBJ1-1; the D gene is possibly TRBD1 (5 bases). V shed 1 base and J shed 0 bases, with 9 bases lying between them. Germline V lookup: CDR1 LNHNV, CDR2 YYDKDF (reference sequence). The CDR3 has 15 amino acids. Written as DNA, the CDR3 is TGTGCCACCAGCAGAGGTAGGACAATGAACACTGAAGCTTTCTTT. Translated: CATSRGRTMNTEAFF.

V and J are TRBV9 and TRBJ2-1; no clear D gene. V was pared by 0 bases and J by 5 bases, with 9 bases between. The germline gives CDR1 SGDLS, CDR2 YYNGEE. The CDR3 length is 14 residues. The chain's CDR3 is CASSVGSTNNEQFF. In DNA, the CDR3 is TGTGCCAGCAGCGTAGGTAGCACCAACAATGAGCAGTTCTTC.

This clonotype has ten or more counts. V usage is TRBV20-1 and J usage is TRBJ2-7; D might be TRBD2 (5 bases). Per the germline V gene, CDR1 is DFQATT and CDR2 is SNEGSKA (reference sequence). CDR3 size: 13 residues. Trimming took 1 base from V and 3 from J, leaving 10 bases between them. CDR3 in DNA: TGCAGTGCTAGAGGCCCCCGGGACTACGAGCAGTACTTC. It is translated as CSARGPRDYEQYF.

This clonotype was seen only a few times. The chain combines TRBV7-9 with TRBJ2-1; 8 bases are a match to TRBD2. The CDR3 extends over 16 amino acids. The junction had 2 bases not matched to a gene; V was cut back by 0 bases and J by 1 base. Germline assignment: CDR1 SEHNR and CDR2 FQNEAQ (reference sequence). For the CDR3, the DNA is TGTGCCAGCAGCTTAGCCGGGAGGGGATCCTACAATGAGCAGTTCTTC. This sequence encodes CASSLAGRGSYNEQFF.

This rearrangement joins TRBV27 to TRBJ2-7; D perhaps matches TRBD2 (6 bases). Trimming took 2 bases from V and 6 from J, leaving 14 bases between them. Looked up from germline, CDR1 is MNHEY and CDR2 is SMNVEV (reference sequence). There are 14 residues in the CDR3. The CDR3 spells CASSLQGGRGEQYF. In nucleotides, the CDR3 is TGTGCCAGCAGTTTACAGGGAGGACGGGGCGAGCAGTACTTC.

The chain links TRBV7-7 to TRBJ2-2; TRBD1 might be the D (5 bases). The CDR3 is 15 amino acids. From germline, CDR1 is SSHAT and CDR2 FNYEAQ (reference sequence). Trimming took 5 bases from V and 0 from J, leaving 10 bases between them. The CDR3 loop reads CASSQTGSNTGELFF. In DNA form, the CDR3 reads TGTGCCAGCAGCCAAACAGGATCGAACACCGGGGAGCTGTTTTTT.

This clonotype occurred a few times. V usage is TRBV30 and J usage is TRBJ1-4; 8 bases match TRBD1. The CDR3 covers 15 residues. J lost 8 bases, V lost 2 bases, and 10 bases had no gene match. In germline, CDR1 is GTSNPN, CDR2 SVGIG (reference sequence). CDR3 sequence (DNA): TGTGCCTGGAGTCTTTCGGCAGGGGGCAAGGAAAAACTGTTTTTT. As protein: CAWSLSAGGKEKLFF.

This clonotype was recorded at least ten times. The chain links TRBV3-1 to TRBJ2-5; tentatively, D is TRBD2 (5 bases). Germline values: CDR1 LGHDT, CDR2 YNNKEL (reference sequence). V lost 0 bases, J lost 2 bases, and 10 bases lay in between. The CDR3 is 15 residues long. The CDR3 is CASSQDRRAQETQYF. As DNA, the CDR3 is TGTGCCAGCAGCCAAGATAGGCGGGCTCAAGAGACCCAGTACTTC.

At least ten counts were recorded for this clonotype. The rearrangement uses TRBV29-1 and TRBJ2-7; D possibly corresponds to TRBD2 (5 bases). CDR1 and CDR2 (germline): SQVTM, ANQGSEA. The germline V and J ends were trimmed by 2 bases and 2 bases, with 10 bases remaining between them. This CDR3 has 13 amino acids. This CDR3 is CSVETGVAYEQYF. In DNA, the CDR3 is TGCAGCGTTGAAACCGGGGTTGCCTACGAGCAGTACTTC.

The chain employs TRBV5-1 and TRBJ2-7, with TRBD1 identical over 7 bases. The germline V gene has CDR1 SGHRS and CDR2 YFSETQ. The V gene end was trimmed by 4 bases and the J gene end by 3 bases; junction bases not matched to a gene: 10. The CDR3 extends over 15 amino acids. CDR3 sequence: CASSPDGDSLYEQYF. In DNA form, the CDR3 reads TGCGCCAGCAGCCCGGACGGGGACAGCCTCTACGAGCAGTACTTC.

This clonotype was seen a few times. The chain has TRBV20-1 and TRBJ2-1; 8 positions match TRBD2. Germline V gives CDR1 DFQATT, CDR2 SNEGSKA (reference sequence). This CDR3 comprises 14 residues. V trimming: 3 bases; J trimming: 7 bases; junction bases outside the gene matches: 8. CDR3 nucleotides: TGCAGTGCTAGTGGGCGGGAGGCCCCGAATGAGCAGTTCTTC. Amino acid sequence: CSASGREAPNEQFF.

Many counts were recorded for this clonotype. J is TRBJ2-7 and V is TRBV6-5, with unresolved D. The CDR3 has 14 amino acids. The germline gives CDR1 MNHEY, CDR2 SVGAGI. Between the trimmed V and J ends, which lost 2 bases and 4 bases, there was a span of 12 bases. The CDR3 loop reads CASSYAGPPYEQYF. The CDR3 DNA reads TGTGCCAGCAGTTACGCCGGGCCCCCGTACGAGCAGTACTTC.

In this sample, this clonotype turned up a few times. This chain links TRBV10-2 with TRBJ1-4; D may be TRBD1 (5 bases). The CDR3 runs to 12 residues. Germline assignment: CDR1 WSHSY and CDR2 SAAADI. V was trimmed by 6 bases and J by 8 bases, leaving 10 bases between them. The CDR3 region is CASRDNGEKLFF. The CDR3 DNA is TGCGCCAGCAGGGACAACGGGGAAAAACTGTTTTTT.

This chain links TRBV28 with TRBJ2-1, with TRBD2 matching over 15 bases. The CDR3 covers 19 residues. The V gene end was trimmed by 6 bases and the J gene end by 3 bases; junction bases not matched to a gene: 12. The germline V gene has CDR1 MDHEN and CDR2 SYDVKM. Written as DNA, the CDR3 is TGTGCCAGCAGAGTGAGAACTAGGACTAGCGGGAGGGGCTACAATGAGCAGTTCTTC. Translation gives CASRVRTRTSGRGYNEQFF.

This clonotype showed up just a few times. This sequence joins TRBV18 and TRBJ2-5, with 9 bases that match TRBD1. This CDR3 region has 14 residues. Germline V lookup: CDR1 KGHSH, CDR2 LQKENI. With V trimmed by 3 bases and J by 5 bases, 4 bases remained unmatched. CDR3 DNA: TGTGCCAGCTCACCTGGACAGGGGAGCGAGACCCAGTACTTC. This translates into CASSPGQGSETQYF. The variable domain in full, completed from reference TRBV18 and TRBJ2-5, reads NAGVMQNPRHLVRRRGQEARLRCSPMKGHSHVYWYRQLPEEGLKFMVYLQKENIIDESGMPKERFSAEFPKEGPSILRIQQVVRGDSAAYFCASSPGQGSETQYFGPGTRLLVL.

The V gene is TRBV20-1, the J gene TRBJ2-1, with 12 bases matching TRBD2. CDR3 length: 16 residues. V was clipped by 1 base and J by 7 bases; unmatched bases: 8. Germline V gives CDR1 DFQATT, CDR2 SNEGSKA (reference sequence). CDR3 in amino acids: CSARAILAGGFNEQFF. The CDR3, as DNA: TGCAGTGCTAGAGCTATACTAGCGGGAGGTTTTAATGAGCAGTTCTTC.

The rearrangement joins TRBV5-1 to TRBJ2-1; a possible D gene is TRBD1 (5 bases). The CDR3 has 15 amino acids. The germline V and J ends were trimmed by 0 bases and 2 bases, with 9 bases remaining between them. Per the germline V gene, CDR1 is SGHRS and CDR2 is YFSETQ. CDR3 nucleotide sequence: TGCGCCAGCAGCTTGGAAGGGGCCCCCTACAATGAGCAGTTCTTC. This codes for CASSLEGAPYNEQFF.

This clonotype occurred a few times. The chain recombines TRBV24-1 with TRBJ2-1, with 8 bases that match TRBD2. The CDR3 is made up of 15 amino acids. The germline gives CDR1 KGHDR, CDR2 SFDVKD. J was trimmed by 6 bases and V by 4 bases; bases with no gene match: 7. The CDR3, as DNA: TGTGCCACCAGTGACCCGACCGGGACTAGCAATGAGCAGTTCTTC. It codes for CATSDPTGTSNEQFF.

In this sample, this clonotype turned up many times. This chain joins TRBV4-1 and TRBJ2-2; TRBD1 agrees at 7 bases. The CDR3 is made up of 16 amino acids. V lost 0 bases to trimming and J lost 3 bases; unmatched junction nucleotides: 4. Germline V gene data show CDR1 as MGHRA and CDR2 as YSYEKL. This CDR3 is CASSQDLGTDTGELFF. In DNA form, the CDR3 reads TGCGCCAGCAGCCAAGATTTAGGGACAGACACCGGGGAGCTGTTTTTT.

This chain connects TRBV9 to TRBJ2-7; no reliable D call. V lost 3 bases to trimming and J lost 6 bases, with 16 bases between them. Germline V gene data show CDR1 as SGDLS and CDR2 as YYNGEE. The CDR3 is 14 residues long. The CDR3: CASSAAPQRGEQYF. DNA of the CDR3: TGTGCCAGCAGCGCCGCACCCCAGAGAGGCGAGCAGTACTTC.